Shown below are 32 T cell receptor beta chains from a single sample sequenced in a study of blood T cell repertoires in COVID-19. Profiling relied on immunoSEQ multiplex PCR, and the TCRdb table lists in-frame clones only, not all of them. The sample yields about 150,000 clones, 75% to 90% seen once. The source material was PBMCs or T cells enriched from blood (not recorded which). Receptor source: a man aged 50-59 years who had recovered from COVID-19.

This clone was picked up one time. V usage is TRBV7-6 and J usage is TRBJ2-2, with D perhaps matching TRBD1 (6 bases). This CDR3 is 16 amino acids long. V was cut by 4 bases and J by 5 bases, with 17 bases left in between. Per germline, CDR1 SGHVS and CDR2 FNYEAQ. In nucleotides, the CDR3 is TGTGCCAGCAGCTCACACACCGGGACATTGACCGGGGAGCTGTTTTTT. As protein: CASSSHTGTLTGELFF.

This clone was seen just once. CDR3 sequence (DNA): TGTGCCAGCAGTTTATGGACAGTCGGCAATCAGCCCCAGCATTTT. Amino acids: CASSLWTVGNQPQHF. The chain carries TRBV28 and TRBJ1-5; possible D gene TRBD1, 5 bases. Germline CDR1 MDHEN, CDR2 SYDVKM. This CDR3 is built from 15 residues. V lost 0 bases and J 2 bases, leaving 8 bases between the germline ends.

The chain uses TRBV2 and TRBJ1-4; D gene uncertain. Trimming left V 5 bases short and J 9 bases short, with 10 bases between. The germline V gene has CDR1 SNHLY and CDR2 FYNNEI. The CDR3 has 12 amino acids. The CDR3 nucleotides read TGTGCCAGCAGTCAGACTAGGCAAAAACTGTTTTTT. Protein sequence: CASSQTRQKLFF. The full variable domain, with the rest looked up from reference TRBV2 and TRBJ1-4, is EPEVTQTPSHQVTQMGQEVILRCVPISNHLYFYWYRQILGQKVEFLVSFYNNEISEKSEIFDDQFSVERPDGSNFTLKIRSTKLEDSAMYFCASSQTRQKLFFGSGTQLSVL.

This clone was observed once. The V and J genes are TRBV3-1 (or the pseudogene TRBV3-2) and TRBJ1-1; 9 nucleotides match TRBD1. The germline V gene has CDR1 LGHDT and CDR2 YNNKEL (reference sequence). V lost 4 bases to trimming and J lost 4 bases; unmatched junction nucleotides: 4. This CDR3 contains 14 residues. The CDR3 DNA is TGTGCCAGCAGCCGGAACAGGGGGCTCACTGAAGCTTTCTTT. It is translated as CASSRNRGLTEAFF.

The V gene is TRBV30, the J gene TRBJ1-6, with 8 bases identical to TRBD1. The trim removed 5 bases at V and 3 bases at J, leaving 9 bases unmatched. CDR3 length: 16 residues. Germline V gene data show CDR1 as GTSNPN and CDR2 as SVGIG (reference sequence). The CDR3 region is CAWAPGQVDYNSPLHF. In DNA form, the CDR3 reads TGTGCCTGGGCCCCGGGACAGGTTGACTATAATTCACCCCTCCACTTT.

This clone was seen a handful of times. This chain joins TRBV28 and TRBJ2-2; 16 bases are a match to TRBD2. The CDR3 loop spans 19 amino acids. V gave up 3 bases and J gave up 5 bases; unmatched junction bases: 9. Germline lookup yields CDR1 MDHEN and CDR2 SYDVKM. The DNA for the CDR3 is TGTGCCAGCAGTTTCCTTGGGACTAGCGGGGGGGGCTGGACCGGGGAGCTGTTTTTT. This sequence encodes CASSFLGTSGGGWTGELFF.

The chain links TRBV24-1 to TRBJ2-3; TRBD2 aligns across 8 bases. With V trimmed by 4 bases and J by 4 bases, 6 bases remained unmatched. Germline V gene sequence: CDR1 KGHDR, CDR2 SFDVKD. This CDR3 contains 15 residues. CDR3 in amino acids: CATSDPAGAADTQYF. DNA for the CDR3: TGTGCCACCAGTGACCCAGCGGGAGCGGCAGATACGCAGTATTTT.

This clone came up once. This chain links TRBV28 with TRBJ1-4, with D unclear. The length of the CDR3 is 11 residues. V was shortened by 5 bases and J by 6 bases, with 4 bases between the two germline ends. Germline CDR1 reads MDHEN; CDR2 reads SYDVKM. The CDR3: CASSAYEKLFF. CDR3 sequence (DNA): TGTGCCAGCAGTGCGTATGAAAAACTGTTTTTT.

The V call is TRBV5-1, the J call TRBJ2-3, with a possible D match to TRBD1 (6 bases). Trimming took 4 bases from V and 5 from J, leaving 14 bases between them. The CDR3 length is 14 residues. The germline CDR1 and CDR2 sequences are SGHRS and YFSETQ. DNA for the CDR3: TGCGCCAGCAGCCAGGGACAAGCAGGAGATACGCAGTATTTT. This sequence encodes CASSQGQAGDTQYF.

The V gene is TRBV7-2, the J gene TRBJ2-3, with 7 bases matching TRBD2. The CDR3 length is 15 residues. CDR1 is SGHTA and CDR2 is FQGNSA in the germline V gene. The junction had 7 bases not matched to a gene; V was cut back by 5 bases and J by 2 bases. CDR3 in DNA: TGTGCCAGCAGCGCCTGGGACTACCTCACAGATACGCAGTATTTT. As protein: CASSAWDYLTDTQYF.

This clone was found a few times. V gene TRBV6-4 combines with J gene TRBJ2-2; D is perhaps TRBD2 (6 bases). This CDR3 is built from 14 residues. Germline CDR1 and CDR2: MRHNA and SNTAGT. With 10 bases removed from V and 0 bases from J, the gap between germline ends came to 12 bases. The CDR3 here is CATYGGPNTGELFF. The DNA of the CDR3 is TGTGCCACCTACGGGGGTCCGAACACCGGGGAGCTGTTTTTT.

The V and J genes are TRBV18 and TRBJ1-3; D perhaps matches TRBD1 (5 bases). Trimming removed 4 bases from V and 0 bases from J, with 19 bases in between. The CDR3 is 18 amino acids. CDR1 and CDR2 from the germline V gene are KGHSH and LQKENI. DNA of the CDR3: TGTGCCAGCTCACGGGGCTCCGGGAGAACACGCTCTGGAAACACCATATATTTT. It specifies CASSRGSGRTRSGNTIYF.

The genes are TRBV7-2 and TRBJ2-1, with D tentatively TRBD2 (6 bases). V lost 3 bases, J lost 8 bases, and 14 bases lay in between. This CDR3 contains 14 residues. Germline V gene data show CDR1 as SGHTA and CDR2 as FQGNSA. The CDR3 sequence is CASSFSGPTDEQFF. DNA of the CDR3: TGTGCCAGCAGCTTTAGCGGTCCGACGGATGAGCAGTTCTTC. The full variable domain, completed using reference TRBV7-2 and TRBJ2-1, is GAGVSQSPSNKVTEKGKDVELRCDPISGHTALYWYRQSLGQGLEFLIYFQGNSAPDKSGLPSDRFSAERTGGSVSTLTIQRTQQEDSAVYLCASSFSGPTDEQFFGPGTRLTVL.

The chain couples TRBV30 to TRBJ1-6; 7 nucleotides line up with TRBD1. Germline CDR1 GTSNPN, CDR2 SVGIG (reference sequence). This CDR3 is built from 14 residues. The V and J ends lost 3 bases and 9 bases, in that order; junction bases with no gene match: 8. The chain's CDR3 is CAWRRDSDASPLHF. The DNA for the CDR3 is TGTGCCTGGAGGCGGGACAGCGATGCTTCACCCCTCCACTTT.

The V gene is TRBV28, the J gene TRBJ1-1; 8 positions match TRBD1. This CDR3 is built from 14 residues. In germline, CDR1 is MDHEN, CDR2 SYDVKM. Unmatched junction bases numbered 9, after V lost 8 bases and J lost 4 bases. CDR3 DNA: TGTGCCAGCGGGGCCGGACAGGGCGGCACTGAAGCTTTCTTT. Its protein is CASGAGQGGTEAFF.

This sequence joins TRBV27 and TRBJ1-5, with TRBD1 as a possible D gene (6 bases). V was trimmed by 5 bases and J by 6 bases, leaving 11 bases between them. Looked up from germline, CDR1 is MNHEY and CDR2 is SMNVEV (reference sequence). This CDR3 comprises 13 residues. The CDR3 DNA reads TGTGCCAGCAGTCACACAGGGAGTCAGCCCCAGCATTTT. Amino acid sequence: CASSHTGSQPQHF.

In DNA form, the CDR3 reads TGCGCCAGCAGCTGGGCCGGGACACTCTCCTACGAGCAGTACTTC. Translation gives CASSWAGTLSYEQYF. This rearrangement joins TRBV5-1 to TRBJ2-7; a weak D match, TRBD1 (6 bases). This CDR3 region has 15 residues. V was trimmed by 3 bases and J by 0 bases, leaving 13 bases between them. Germline V gene data show CDR1 as SGHRS and CDR2 as YFSETQ.

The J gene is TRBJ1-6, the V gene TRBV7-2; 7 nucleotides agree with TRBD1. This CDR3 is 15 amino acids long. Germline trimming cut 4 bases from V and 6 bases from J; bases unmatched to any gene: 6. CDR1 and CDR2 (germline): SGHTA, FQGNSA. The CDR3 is CASSSLTGLNSPLHF. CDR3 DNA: TGTGCCAGCAGCTCCCTGACAGGGCTTAATTCACCCCTCCACTTT.

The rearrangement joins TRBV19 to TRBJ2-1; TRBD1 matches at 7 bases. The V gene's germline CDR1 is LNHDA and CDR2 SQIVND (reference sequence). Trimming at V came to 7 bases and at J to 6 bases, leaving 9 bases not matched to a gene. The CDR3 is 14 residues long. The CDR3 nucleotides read TGTGCCAGTAAAGAACAGGGGCCCCTCAATGAGCAGTTCTTC. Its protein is CASKEQGPLNEQFF.

The CDR3, as DNA: TGTGCCAGCAGTACCTTGATGAGGGGCTACACCTTC. Residues: CASSTLMRGYTF. The J gene is TRBJ1-2, the V gene TRBV2; D is ambiguous. Per germline, CDR1 SNHLY and CDR2 FYNNEI. V shed 5 bases and J shed 8 bases, with 12 bases lying between them. CDR3 size: 12 residues.

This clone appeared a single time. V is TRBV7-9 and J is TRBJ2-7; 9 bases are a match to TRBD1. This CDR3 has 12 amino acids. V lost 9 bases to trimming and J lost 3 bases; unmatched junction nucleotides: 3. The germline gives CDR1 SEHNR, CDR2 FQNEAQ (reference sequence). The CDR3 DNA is TGTGCCAGTACAGGGGGCTACTACGAGCAGTACTTC. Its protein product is CASTGGYYEQYF.

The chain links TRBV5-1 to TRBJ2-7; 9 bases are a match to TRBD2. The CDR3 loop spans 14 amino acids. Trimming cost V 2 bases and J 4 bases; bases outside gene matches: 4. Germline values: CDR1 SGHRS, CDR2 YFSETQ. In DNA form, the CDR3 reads TGCGCCAGCAGCTTCGGGACTAGCTTATACGAGCAGTACTTC. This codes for CASSFGTSLYEQYF.

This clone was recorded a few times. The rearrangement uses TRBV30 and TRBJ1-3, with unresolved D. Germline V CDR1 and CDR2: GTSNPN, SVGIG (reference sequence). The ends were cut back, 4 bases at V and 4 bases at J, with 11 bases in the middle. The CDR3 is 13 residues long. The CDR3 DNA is TGTGCCTGGAAATGGGCTGGGGGAAACACCATATATTTT. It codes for CAWKWAGGNTIYF. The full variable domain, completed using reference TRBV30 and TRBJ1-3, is SQTIHQWPATLVQPVGSPLSLECTVEGTSNPNLYWYRQAAGRGLQLLFYSVGIGQISSEVPQNLSASRPQDRQFILSSKKLLLSDSGFYLCAWKWAGGNTIYFGEGSWLTVV.

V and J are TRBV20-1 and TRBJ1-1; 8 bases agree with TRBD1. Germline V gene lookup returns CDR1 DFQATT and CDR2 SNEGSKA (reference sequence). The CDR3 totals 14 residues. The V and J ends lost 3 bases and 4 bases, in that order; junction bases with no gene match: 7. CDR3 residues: CSASHRGEGTEAFF. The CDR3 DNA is TGCAGTGCTAGTCACAGGGGGGAAGGCACTGAAGCTTTCTTT.

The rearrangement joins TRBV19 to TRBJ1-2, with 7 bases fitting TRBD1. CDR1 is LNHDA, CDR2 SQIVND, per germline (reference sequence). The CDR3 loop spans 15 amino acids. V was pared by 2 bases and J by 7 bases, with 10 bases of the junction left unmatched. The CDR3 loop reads CASSIHRSTGTGYTF. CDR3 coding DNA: TGTGCCAGTAGTATACATAGATCGACAGGGACTGGCTACACCTTC.

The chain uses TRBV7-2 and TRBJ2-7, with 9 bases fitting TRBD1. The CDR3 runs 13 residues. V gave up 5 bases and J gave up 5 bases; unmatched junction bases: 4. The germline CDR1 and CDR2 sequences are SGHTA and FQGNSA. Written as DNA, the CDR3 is TGTGCCAGCAGCCGGGACAGGGTTAACGAGCAGTACGTC. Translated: CASSRDRVNEQYV.

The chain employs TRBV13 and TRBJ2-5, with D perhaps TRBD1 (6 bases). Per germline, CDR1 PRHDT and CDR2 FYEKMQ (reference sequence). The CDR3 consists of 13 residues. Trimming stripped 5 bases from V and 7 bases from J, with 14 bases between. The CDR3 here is CASSGTGRGTQYF. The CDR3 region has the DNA TGTGCCAGCAGCGGCACAGGGAGAGGGACCCAGTACTTC.

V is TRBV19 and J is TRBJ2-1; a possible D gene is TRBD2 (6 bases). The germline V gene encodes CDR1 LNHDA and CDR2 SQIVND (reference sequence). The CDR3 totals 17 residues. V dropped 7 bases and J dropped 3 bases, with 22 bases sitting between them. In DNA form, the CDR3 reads TGTGCCAGTACCCCTCAAGCCGGGACTGGCTTCTACAATGAGCAGTTCTTC. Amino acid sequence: CASTPQAGTGFYNEQFF.

CDR3 residues: CASSLAGWDKQETQYF. The CDR3 DNA reads TGTGCCAGCAGCTTGGCTGGGTGGGACAAACAAGAGACCCAGTACTTC. V gene TRBV5-4 combines with J gene TRBJ2-5; weak D call: TRBD1 (6 bases). The germline V and J ends were trimmed by 0 bases and 2 bases, with 14 bases remaining between them. CDR1 SGHNT and CDR2 YYREEE come from the germline V gene (reference sequence). The CDR3 is 16 amino acids.

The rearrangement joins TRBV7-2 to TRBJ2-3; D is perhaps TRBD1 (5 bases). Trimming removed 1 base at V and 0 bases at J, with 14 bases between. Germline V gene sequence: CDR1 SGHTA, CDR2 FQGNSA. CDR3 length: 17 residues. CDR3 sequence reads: CASSLDSGARSTDTQYF. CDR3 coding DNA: TGTGCCAGCAGCTTAGATTCTGGGGCCCGTAGCACAGATACGCAGTATTTT.

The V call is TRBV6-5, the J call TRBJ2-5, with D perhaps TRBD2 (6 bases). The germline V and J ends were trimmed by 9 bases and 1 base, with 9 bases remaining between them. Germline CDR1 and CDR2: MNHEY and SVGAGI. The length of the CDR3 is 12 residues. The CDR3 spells CASRAGQETQYF. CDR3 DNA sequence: TGTGCCAGTAGAGCGGGCCAAGAGACCCAGTACTTC.

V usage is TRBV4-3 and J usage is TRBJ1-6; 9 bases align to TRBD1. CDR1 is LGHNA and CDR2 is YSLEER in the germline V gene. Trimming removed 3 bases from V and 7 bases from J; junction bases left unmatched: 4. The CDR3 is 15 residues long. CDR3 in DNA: TGCGCCAGCAGCCAGGGACAGGGTCTCAATTCACCCCTCCACTTT. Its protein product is CASSQGQGLNSPLHF.